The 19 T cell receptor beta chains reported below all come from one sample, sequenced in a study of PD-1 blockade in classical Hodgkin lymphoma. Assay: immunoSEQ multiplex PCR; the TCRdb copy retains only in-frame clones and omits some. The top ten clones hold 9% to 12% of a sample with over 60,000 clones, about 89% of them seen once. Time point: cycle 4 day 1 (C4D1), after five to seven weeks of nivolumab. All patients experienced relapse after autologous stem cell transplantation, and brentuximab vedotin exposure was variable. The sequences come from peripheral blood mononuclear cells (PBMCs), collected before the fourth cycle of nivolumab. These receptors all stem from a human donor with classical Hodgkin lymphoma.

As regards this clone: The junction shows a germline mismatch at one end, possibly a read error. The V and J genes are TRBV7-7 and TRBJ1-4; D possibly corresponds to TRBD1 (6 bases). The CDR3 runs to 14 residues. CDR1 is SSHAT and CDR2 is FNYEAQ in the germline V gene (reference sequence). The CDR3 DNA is TGTGCTAGCAGCTTATATCTGGGACACGAAAAACTGTTTTTT. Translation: CASSLYLGHEKLFF.

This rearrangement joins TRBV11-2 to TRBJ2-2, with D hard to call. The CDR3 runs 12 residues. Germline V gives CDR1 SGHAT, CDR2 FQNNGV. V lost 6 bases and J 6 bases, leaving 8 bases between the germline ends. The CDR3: CASRATAGELFF. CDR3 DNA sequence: TGTGCCAGCAGGGCCACGGCCGGGGAGCTGTTTTTT. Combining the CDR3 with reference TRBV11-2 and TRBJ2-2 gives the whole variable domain EAGVAQSPRYKIIEKRQSVAFWCNPISGHATLYWYQQILGQGPKLLIQFQNNGVVDDSQLPKDRFSAERLKGVDSTLKIQPAKLEDSAVYLCASRATAGELFFGEGSRLTVL.

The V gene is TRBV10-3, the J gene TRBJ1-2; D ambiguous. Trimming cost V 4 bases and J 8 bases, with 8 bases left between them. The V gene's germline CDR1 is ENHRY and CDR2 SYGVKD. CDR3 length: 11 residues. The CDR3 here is CAISGSGGYTF. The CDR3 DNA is TGTGCCATCAGTGGGAGTGGGGGCTACACCTTC.

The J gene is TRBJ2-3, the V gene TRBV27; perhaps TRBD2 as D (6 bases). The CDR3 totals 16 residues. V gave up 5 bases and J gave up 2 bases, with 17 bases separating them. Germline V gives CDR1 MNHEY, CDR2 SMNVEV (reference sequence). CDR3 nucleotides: TGTGCCAGCAGTCCCGTCGCGGGGCCAAACACAGATACGCAGTATTTT. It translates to CASSPVAGPNTDTQYF.

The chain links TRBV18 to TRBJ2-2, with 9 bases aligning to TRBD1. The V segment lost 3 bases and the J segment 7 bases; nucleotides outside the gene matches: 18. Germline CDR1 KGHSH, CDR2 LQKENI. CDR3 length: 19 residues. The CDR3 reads CASSPYNPTGGFQIGELFF. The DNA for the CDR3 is TGTGCCAGCTCACCGTATAATCCTACAGGGGGCTTTCAGATCGGGGAGCTGTTTTTT.

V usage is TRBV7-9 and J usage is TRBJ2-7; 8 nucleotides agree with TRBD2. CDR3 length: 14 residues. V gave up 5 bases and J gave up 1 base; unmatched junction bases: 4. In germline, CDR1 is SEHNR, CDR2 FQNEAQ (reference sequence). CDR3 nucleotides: TGTGCCAGCAGCCCAACTAGCGGATCCTACGAGCAGTACTTC. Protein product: CASSPTSGSYEQYF. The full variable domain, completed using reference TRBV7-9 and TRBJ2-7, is DTGVSQNPRHKITKRGQNVTFRCDPISEHNRLYWYRQTLGQGPEFLTYFQNEAQLEKSRLLSDRFSAERPKGSFSTLEIQRTEQGDSAMYLCASSPTSGSYEQYFGPGTRLTVT.

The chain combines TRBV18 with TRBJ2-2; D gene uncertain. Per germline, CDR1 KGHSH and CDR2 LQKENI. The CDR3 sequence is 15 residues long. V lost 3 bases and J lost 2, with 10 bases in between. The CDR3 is CASSPYTTNTGELFF. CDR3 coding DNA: TGTGCCAGCTCACCTTACACAACCAACACCGGGGAGCTGTTTTTT. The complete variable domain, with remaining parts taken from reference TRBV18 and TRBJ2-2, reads NAGVMQNPRHLVRRRGQEARLRCSPMKGHSHVYWYRQLPEEGLKFMVYLQKENIIDESGMPKERFSAEFPKEGPSILRIQQVVRGDSAAYFCASSPYTTNTGELFFGEGSRLTVL.

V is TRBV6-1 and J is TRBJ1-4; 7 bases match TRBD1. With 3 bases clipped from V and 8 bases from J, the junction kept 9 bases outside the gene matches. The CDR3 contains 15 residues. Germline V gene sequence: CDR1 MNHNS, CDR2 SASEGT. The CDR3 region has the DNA TGTGCCAGCAGTGACCGACGAGGGGGACAGGAAAAACTGTTTTTT. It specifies CASSDRRGGQEKLFF.

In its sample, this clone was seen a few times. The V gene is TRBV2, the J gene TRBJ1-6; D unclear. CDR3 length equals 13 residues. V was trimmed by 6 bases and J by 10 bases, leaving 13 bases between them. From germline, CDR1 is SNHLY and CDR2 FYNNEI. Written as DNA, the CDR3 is TGTGCCAGCAGGGAGGTGGGGAAGTCACCCCTCCACTTT. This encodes CASREVGKSPLHF.

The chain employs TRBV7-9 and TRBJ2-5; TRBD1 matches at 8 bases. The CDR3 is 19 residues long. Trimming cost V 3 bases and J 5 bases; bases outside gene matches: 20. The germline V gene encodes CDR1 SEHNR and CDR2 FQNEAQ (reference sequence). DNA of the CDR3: TGTGCCAGCAGCTTGGACAGGGTAGCGGAGGGCACCCGGTTGGAGACCCAGTACTTC. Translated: CASSLDRVAEGTRLETQYF.

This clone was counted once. The CDR3 nucleotides are TGTGCTATTGACAGGCCCGGGGCTTTCTTT. It codes for CAIDRPGAFF. V usage is TRBV12-5 and J usage is TRBJ1-1; the D gene is possibly TRBD1 (6 bases). The CDR3 sequence is 10 residues long. The germline V and J ends were trimmed by 10 bases and 11 bases, with 14 bases remaining between them. CDR1 is LGHNT and CDR2 is FRNRAP in the germline V gene.

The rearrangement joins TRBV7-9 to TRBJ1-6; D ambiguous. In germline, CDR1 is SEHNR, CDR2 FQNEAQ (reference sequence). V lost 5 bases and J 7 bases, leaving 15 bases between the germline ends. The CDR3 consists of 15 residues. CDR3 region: CASSPDPTRNSPLHF. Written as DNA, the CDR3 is TGTGCCAGCAGCCCCGACCCGACTCGCAATTCACCCCTCCACTTT.

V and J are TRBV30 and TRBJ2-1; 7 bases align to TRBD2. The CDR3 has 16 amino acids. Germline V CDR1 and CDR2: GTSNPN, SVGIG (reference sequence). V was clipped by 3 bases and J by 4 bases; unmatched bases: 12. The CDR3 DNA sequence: TGTGCCTGGAGACTCCATCGGGGGGAGAATTACAATGAGCAGTTCTTC. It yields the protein CAWRLHRGENYNEQFF. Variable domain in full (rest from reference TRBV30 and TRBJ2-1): SQTIHQWPATLVQPVGSPLSLECTVEGTSNPNLYWYRQAAGRGLQLLFYSVGIGQISSEVPQNLSASRPQDRQFILSSKKLLLSDSGFYLCAWRLHRGENYNEQFFGPGTRLTVL.

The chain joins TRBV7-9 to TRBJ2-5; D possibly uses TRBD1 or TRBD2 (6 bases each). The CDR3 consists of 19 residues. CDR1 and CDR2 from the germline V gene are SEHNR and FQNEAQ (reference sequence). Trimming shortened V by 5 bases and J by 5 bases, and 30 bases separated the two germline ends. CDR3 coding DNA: TGTGCCAGCAGCCCTACCAGTCGGGGGCCCGAAACACCCGGTGAGACCCAGTACTTC. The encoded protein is CASSPTSRGPETPGETQYF.

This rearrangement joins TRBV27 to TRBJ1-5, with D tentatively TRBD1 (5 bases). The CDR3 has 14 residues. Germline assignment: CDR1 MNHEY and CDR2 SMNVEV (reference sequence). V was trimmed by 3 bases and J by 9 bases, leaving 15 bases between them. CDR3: CASSFGDSPWPQHF. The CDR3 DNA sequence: TGTGCCAGCAGTTTTGGTGACAGCCCATGGCCCCAGCATTTT.

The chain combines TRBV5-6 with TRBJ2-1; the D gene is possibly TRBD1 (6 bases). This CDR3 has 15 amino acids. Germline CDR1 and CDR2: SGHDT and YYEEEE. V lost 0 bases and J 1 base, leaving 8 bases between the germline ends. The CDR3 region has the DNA TGTGCCAGCAGCTTGGGTACAGGGTCCTACAATGAGCAGTTCTTC. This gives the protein CASSLGTGSYNEQFF.

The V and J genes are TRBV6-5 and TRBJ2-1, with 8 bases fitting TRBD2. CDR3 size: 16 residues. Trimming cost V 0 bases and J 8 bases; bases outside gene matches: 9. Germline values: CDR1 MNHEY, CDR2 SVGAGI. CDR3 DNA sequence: TGTGCCAGCAGTTACTCGACCGTAACGGGGGGGGATGAGCAGTTCTTC. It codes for CASSYSTVTGGDEQFF.

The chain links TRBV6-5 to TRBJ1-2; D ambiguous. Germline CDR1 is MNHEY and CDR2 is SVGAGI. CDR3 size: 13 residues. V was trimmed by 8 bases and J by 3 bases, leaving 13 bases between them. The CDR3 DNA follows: TGTGCCAGCGGGCCTCAGGAATACTATGGCTACACCTTC. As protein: CASGPQEYYGYTF.

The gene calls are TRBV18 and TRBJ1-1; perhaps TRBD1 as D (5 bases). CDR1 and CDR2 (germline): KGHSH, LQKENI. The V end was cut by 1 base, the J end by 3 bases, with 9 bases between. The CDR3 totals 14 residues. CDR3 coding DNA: TGTGCCAGCTCACCACGGGGCGGACACACTGAAGCTTTCTTT. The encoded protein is CASSPRGGHTEAFF.